The rows below give T cell receptor beta chains drawn from one sample of a study of metastatic and nonmetastatic thyroid tumors. TCRdb called clones again from the PCR reads with MiXCR. The sample lists some 37,000 clones, around 43% occurring once. Sequencing used tumor tissue. These receptor sequences come from a male donor with papillary thyroid cancer or a benign thyroid nodule (not recorded which). Some clones in this sample may be carry-over from other donors' samples. The CDR3 runs from the conserved cysteine through the conserved F or W. The D gene is left open where the match is weak. Only part of the rows carry a size: once, few, many, or a class if the clone is expanded.

J	D	size	V	CDR3	DNA
TRBJ2-7	NA	NA	TRBV20-1	CSARDGEGKDEQYF	TGCAGTGCTAGAGATGGGGAAGGGAAGGACGAGCAGTACTTC
TRBJ2-1	NA	NA	TRBV20-1	CSAREGTSEQFF	TGCAGTGCTAGGGAAGGGACCTCTGAGCAGTTCTTC
TRBJ2-5	NA	once	TRBV7-3	CASSLGPSADVETQYF	TGTGCCAGCAGCTTAGGTCCTTCCGCAGACGTGGAGACCCAGTACTTC
TRBJ2-6	TRBD2	NA	TRBV30	CAWSRGVQRISGANVLTF	TGTGCCTGGAGCCGGGGGGTCCAACGGATATCTGGGGCCAACGTCCTGACTTTC
TRBJ1-4	NA	few	TRBV4-1	CASSPSGNSNEKLFF	TGCGCCAGCAGCCCCTCCGGTAACTCAAATGAAAAACTGTTTTTT
TRBJ1-2	TRBD1	few	TRBV9	CASRGQVSGYTF	TGTGCCAGCAGGGGACAGGTTAGCGGCTACACCTTC
TRBJ2-7	NA	few	TRBV27	CASSLRRSSYEQYF	TGTGCCAGCAGTTTGCGTAGGAGCTCCTACGAGCAGTACTTC
TRBJ1-4	NA	few	TRBV4-2	CASSQESGLANEKLFF	TGTGCCAGCAGCCAAGAGTCAGGGCTTGCTAATGAAAAACTGTTTTTT
TRBJ1-4	NA	NA	TRBV19	CASTPIGGEKLFF	TGTGCCAGTACCCCCATCGGTGGGGAGAAACTGTTTTTT
TRBJ1-2	NA	NA	TRBV28	CASSSAGNYGYTF	TGTGCCAGCAGTTCGGCGGGGAACTATGGCTACACCTTC
TRBJ2-1	TRBD2	NA	TRBV6-5	CASSYGTSGRDNEQFF	TGTGCCAGCAGTTACGGGACTAGCGGGAGAGACAATGAGCAGTTCTTC
TRBJ1-5	NA	once	TRBV4-1	CASSQDGTGNQPQHF	TGCGCCAGCAGCCAAGACGGGACGGGCAATCAGCCCCAGCATTTT
TRBJ2-7	NA	NA	TRBV11-2	CASSLLAGGTYEQYF	TGTGCCAGCAGCCTGTTGGCAGGGGGGACCTACGAGCAGTACTTC
TRBJ2-1	TRBD2	NA	TRBV12-3/TRBV12-4	CASSLGVVSLGLDRGEQFF	TGTGCCAGCAGTTTAGGTGTCGTTAGCCTGGGACTAGATCGCGGTGAGCAGTTCTTC
TRBJ1-1	TRBD1	NA	TRBV5-1	CASSQGTGGSGNTEAFF	TGCGCCAGCAGCCAAGGGACAGGGGGCTCTGGGAACACTGAAGCTTTCTTT
TRBJ1-6	TRBD1	few	TRBV10-3	CAIRGGTDNSPLHF	TGTGCCATCAGGGGTGGGACAGATAATTCACCCCTCCACTTT
TRBJ1-2	NA	medium-sized	TRBV9	CASSVEPGLNYGYTF	TGTGCCAGCAGCGTAGAACCAGGCCTTAACTATGGCTACACCTTC
TRBJ1-1	NA	NA	TRBV30	CAWSDSGRRAFF	TGTGCCTGGAGTGATTCGGGGCGTCGGGCTTTCTTT
TRBJ2-7	TRBD1	NA	TRBV7-2	CASSLIRQGAYEQYF	TGTGCCAGCAGCTTAATCCGACAGGGGGCCTACGAGCAGTACTTC
TRBJ1-1	NA	NA	TRBV7-9	CASSLTRGATGAFF	TGTGCCAGCAGCTTAACGCGAGGGGCCACTGGAGCTTTCTTT
TRBJ2-7	NA	NA	TRBV4-1	CASSQDSRSGYEQYF	TGCGCCAGCAGCCAAGATTCAAGGAGTGGGTACGAGCAGTACTTC
TRBJ1-6	NA	NA	TRBV6-1	CASSQTGTVTSPLHF	TGTGCCAGCAGTCAGACCGGGACTGTGACTTCACCCCTCCACTTT
TRBJ2-1	TRBD2	once	TRBV9	CASSVREVREGYNEQFF	TGTGCCAGCAGCGTGCGCGAGGTGCGGGAGGGTTACAATGAGCAGTTCTTC
TRBJ1-2	NA	NA	TRBV30	CAWSAGSHGYGYTF	TGTGCCTGGAGTGCAGGGAGTCATGGCTATGGCTACACCTTC
TRBJ1-2	NA	NA	TRBV4-2	CASSQDTYGYTF	TGTGCCAGCAGCCAAGACACCTATGGCTACACCTTC
TRBJ2-2	NA	few	TRBV18	CASSPGKGTGHTGELFF	TGTGCCAGCTCACCAGGGAAAGGCACAGGGCACACCGGGGAGCTGTTTTTT
TRBJ2-7	NA	NA	TRBV7-9	CASSLGLQTQDEQYF	TGTGCCAGCAGCTTAGGCCTCCAAACCCAGGACGAGCAGTACTTC
TRBJ2-7	NA	few	TRBV7-9	CASSTSYEQYF	TGTGCCAGCAGCACATCCTACGAGCAGTACTTC
TRBJ1-4	TRBD1	few	TRBV6-2/TRBV6-3	CASSYDRGFEKLFF	TGTGCCAGCAGTTACGACAGGGGGTTTGAAAAACTGTTTTTT
TRBJ2-1	NA	NA	TRBV7-2	CASSLADWGRVNEQFF	TGTGCCAGCAGCTTAGCTGATTGGGGGCGCGTCAATGAGCAGTTCTTC
TRBJ2-5	NA	NA	TRBV15	CATSSLDTQYF	TGTGCCACCAGCAGCCTAGATACCCAGTACTTC
TRBJ2-7	NA	few	TRBV6-1	CASSGPWEQYF	TGTGCCAGCAGTGGCCCGTGGGAGCAGTACTTC
TRBJ1-2	TRBD1	NA	TRBV20-1	CSATHGTGNPIYGYTF	TGCAGTGCTACCCATGGGACAGGGAACCCAATCTATGGCTACACCTTC
TRBJ1-2	NA	NA	TRBV7-9	CASSSDNLYGYTF	TGTGCCAGCAGCTCGGACAACCTCTATGGCTACACCTTC
TRBJ2-6	NA	NA	TRBV19	CASRALRPSGANVLTF	TGTGCCAGTAGGGCCTTACGACCCTCTGGGGCCAACGTCCTGACTTTC
TRBJ2-2	TRBD1	NA	TRBV12-3/TRBV12-4	CAGTGTGPTGELFF	TGTGCCGGCACGGGGACAGGGCCAACCGGGGAGCTGTTTTTT
TRBJ2-1	TRBD2	NA	TRBV6-1	CASRLAGEGNEQFF	TGTGCCAGCAGGTTAGCGGGAGAGGGCAATGAGCAGTTCTTC
TRBJ2-1	NA	NA	TRBV20-1	CSASGGWAYNEQFF	TGCAGTGCTAGTGGTGGGTGGGCCTACAATGAGCAGTTCTTC
TRBJ1-2	NA	NA	TRBV18	CARGHFYGYTF	TGTGCACGAGGACACTTCTATGGCTACACCTTC
TRBJ2-7	TRBD1	few	TRBV18	CASSLGQGEQYF	TGTGCCAGCTCCCTAGGACAGGGGGAGCAGTACTTC
TRBJ2-1	TRBD2	NA	TRBV20-1	CSARDSTSGRANEQFF	TGCAGTGCTAGAGACTCAACTAGCGGGAGGGCCAATGAGCAGTTCTTC
TRBJ2-5	NA	NA	TRBV15	CATSRVASPRETQYF	TGTGCCACCAGCAGAGTGGCTAGCCCCCGGGAGACCCAGTACTTC
TRBJ2-7	TRBD1	few	TRBV6-1	CASVPSRDSSYEQYF	TGTGCCAGCGTCCCCTCCCGGGACAGCTCCTACGAGCAGTACTTC
TRBJ2-5	NA	few	TRBV6-2/TRBV6-3	CASSYSQQETQYF	TGTGCCAGCAGTTATTCACAGCAAGAGACCCAGTACTTC
TRBJ1-1	NA	few	TRBV19	CASTSPQGRAEAFF	TGTGCCAGTACCTCACCCCAGGGTAGGGCTGAAGCTTTCTTT
TRBJ1-6	NA	few	TRBV6-1	CASSVTDGGSPLHF	TGTGCCAGCAGTGTTACCGACGGCGGCTCACCCCTCCACTTT
TRBJ2-7	NA	NA	TRBV11-2	CASSHTGYEQYF	TGTGCCAGCAGCCACACAGGGTACGAGCAGTACTTC
TRBJ1-1	TRBD1	few	TRBV6-1	CASRDRMSTEAFF	TGTGCCAGCAGGGACAGGATGAGCACTGAAGCTTTCTTT
TRBJ1-6	TRBD1	NA	TRBV28	CASSPRGRASPLHF	TGTGCCAGCAGTCCCAGGGGGCGCGCCTCACCCCTCCACTTT
TRBJ1-1	NA	few	TRBV12-5	CASGPGKRDTEAFF	TGTGCTAGTGGTCCAGGAAAAAGGGACACTGAAGCTTTCTTT
TRBJ1-4	NA	NA	TRBV7-9	CASSFEDNEKLFF	TGTGCCAGCAGCTTCGAGGATAATGAAAAACTGTTTTTT
TRBJ2-1	NA	few	TRBV11-2	CASSPGPEMYNEQFF	TGTGCCAGCAGCCCAGGACCAGAAATGTACAATGAGCAGTTCTTC
TRBJ1-1	NA	NA	TRBV30	CAWTGMNTEAFF	TGTGCCTGGACAGGCATGAACACTGAAGCTTTCTTT